This paragraph reports one TCR beta chain. Its specificity is not known. This specimen belongs to a study of cytomegalovirus exposure and HLA in healthy donors. Study-wide results and caveats: Later analysis reportedly placed an Asian-associated ancestry cluster below the approximately 650-donor mean in N-insertions.

The CDR3 covers 16 residues. The germline CDR1 and CDR2 sequences are MNHEY and SMNVEV (reference sequence). V lost 3 bases and J lost 6; bases outside the gene matches: 5. Use of 60 Vbeta and 13 Jbeta primers characterized the PCR. The method was immunoSEQ multiplex PCR; TCRdb's version includes in-frame clones alone and lacks a portion of them. The sample contains 100,000 to 150,000 clones, approximately 83% of which appear only once. This TCR derives from a girl aged 2-10 years in good health and CMV-seronegative. The chain joins TRBV27 to TRBJ2-2, with 12 bases aligning to TRBD2. The sample consisted of PBMCs. The CDR3 here is CASSFSGLAGPGELFF. Here the CDR3 DNA reads TGTGCCAGCAGTTTCTCGGGACTAGCGGGCCCCGGGGAGCTGTTTTTT.